Below, 8 T cell receptor beta chains from the same sample are listed, as sequenced in a study of spatial heterogeneity in lung cancer (dated by TCRdb to between 2019 and 2020). Here is what the overall study found, with its caveats: The tumor nonsynonymous mutation count correlated with the number of expanded alpha and beta TCRs within the tumor.

For these TCRs, the target antigens are not known. The library was generated by 5' RACE. The instrument was a NextSeq 500. TCRdb reanalyzed the raw reads on its own, using fastp at Q25 for trimming and MiXCR for clone calling, and kept in-frame beta chains. One record per CDR3 amino acid sequence lists the most common genes and DNA. Present in this sample are 9,900 or so distinct CDR3 sequences, about 8% of which were seen just once. 15% to 20% of the sample is in the top ten clones. This sample's time point label indicates: sample taken at primary tumor resection. Specimen: lung tumor tissue, collected at surgery. The receptors were gathered from a male donor with early-stage non-small cell lung cancer.

This clonotype is deemed medium-sized (0.01 to 0.1%). V usage is TRBV29-1 and J usage is TRBJ2-1, with 8 bases aligning to TRBD2. The CDR3 is made up of 15 amino acids. Germline assignment: CDR1 SQVTM and CDR2 ANQGSEA. The junction had 2 bases not matched to a gene; V was cut back by 1 base and J by 0 bases. The CDR3 reads CSVEGTSYSYNEQFF. CDR3 DNA sequence: TGCAGCGTTGAAGGGACTAGCTACTCCTACAATGAGCAGTTCTTC.

CDR3: CASSRLAGVTYNEQFF. CDR3 DNA: TGTGCCAGCAGTCGACTAGCGGGAGTCACCTACAATGAGCAGTTCTTC. The chain links TRBV27 to TRBJ2-1, with 12 bases fitting TRBD2. V was pared by 5 bases and J by 2 bases, with 4 bases of the junction left unmatched. The germline V gene encodes CDR1 MNHEY and CDR2 SMNVEV (reference sequence). This CDR3 comprises 16 residues.

This clonotype was observed a few times. This chain joins TRBV6-5 and TRBJ2-7, with 13 bases that match TRBD2. Germline V gene sequence: CDR1 MNHEY, CDR2 SVGAGI. The CDR3 consists of 18 residues. J gave up 6 bases and V 7 bases, and 18 bases lay outside the gene matches. The CDR3 nucleotides are TGTGCCAGCACAAGACTAGCGGGAGGAATCCTTTCATTGGGCGAGCAGTACTTC. It encodes CASTRLAGGILSLGEQYF.

The gene calls are TRBV7-9 and TRBJ1-1; D not certain. There are 13 residues in the CDR3. Trimming cost V 2 bases and J 2 bases, with 6 bases left between them. Germline V gene lookup returns CDR1 SEHNR and CDR2 FQNEAQ (reference sequence). This CDR3 is CASSLRENTEAFF. The DNA for the CDR3 is TGTGCCAGCAGCTTAAGGGAAAACACTGAAGCTTTCTTT. Drawing the rest from reference TRBV7-9 and TRBJ1-1, the complete variable domain is DTGVSQNPRHKITKRGQNVTFRCDPISEHNRLYWYRQTLGQGPEFLTYFQNEAQLEKSRLLSDRFSAERPKGSFSTLEIQRTEQGDSAMYLCASSLRENTEAFFGQGTRLTVV.

The J gene is TRBJ2-3, the V gene TRBV20-1; 11 nucleotides agree with TRBD2. This CDR3 spans 15 amino acids. Germline-derived CDR1 and CDR2 are DFQATT and SNEGSKA (reference sequence). J lost 2 bases, V lost 6 bases, and 7 bases had no gene match. CDR3 residues: CSARRLAGSTDTQYF. CDR3 bases: TGCAGTGCCCGAAGACTAGCGGGGTCCACAGATACGCAGTATTTT.

This clonotype occurred many times. The rearrangement links TRBV20-1 to TRBJ2-7; 8 bases agree with TRBD2. Trimming took 6 bases from V and 4 from J; bases not matched to a gene: 14. The CDR3 extends over 15 amino acids. Germline V CDR1 and CDR2: DFQATT, SNEGSKA (reference sequence). Here the CDR3 DNA reads TGCAGTGCCGAAGAGGGGGTAGCGGGAAGTTACGAGCAGTACTTC. Protein sequence: CSAEEGVAGSYEQYF.

This clonotype was seen at least ten times. The V and J genes are TRBV2 and TRBJ2-1; TRBD2 agrees at 9 bases. The germline gives CDR1 SNHLY, CDR2 FYNNEI. The J segment lost 0 bases and the V segment lost 8 bases, leaving 14 bases of the junction unmatched. This CDR3 region has 18 residues. The CDR3 nucleotides read TGTGCCAGCCAGGGGGTCGGGACTAGCCTCTCCTCCTACAATGAGCAGTTCTTC. Amino acids: CASQGVGTSLSSYNEQFF.

In this sample, this clonotype turned up many times. CDR3 in DNA: TGCGCCAGCAGCTTGAGTAGGGCGAACACTGAAGCTTTCTTT. It encodes CASSLSRANTEAFF. The V call is TRBV5-1, the J call TRBJ1-1; D unclear. The germline gives CDR1 SGHRS, CDR2 YFSETQ. V was cut by 1 base and J by 1 base, with 8 bases left in between. The CDR3 has 14 residues.